This TCR beta chain was identified during a study of blood T cells in healthy people across ages. With a J-beta primer mix and a sample-barcoded 5' primer, a second PCR ran roughly 6 to 12 cycles. TCRdb reanalysed the 5' RACE reads using MiXCR and keeps one entry per CDR3 protein. The sample has around 710,000 distinct CDR3 sequences, approximately 39% seen once. The CDR3 runs 14 residues. J was trimmed by 6 bases and V by 3 bases; bases with no gene match: 6. Germline V gene data show CDR1 as SGHTA and CDR2 as FQGNSA. This chain connects TRBV7-2 to TRBJ2-3; TRBD2 matches 7 bases. The material sequenced was blood. This TCR came from a woman aged 60-75 years in good health. CDR3 sequence: CASSLGGSWDTQYF. In DNA, the CDR3 is TGTGCCAGCAGCTTGGGCGGGAGCTGGGATACGCAGTATTTT.